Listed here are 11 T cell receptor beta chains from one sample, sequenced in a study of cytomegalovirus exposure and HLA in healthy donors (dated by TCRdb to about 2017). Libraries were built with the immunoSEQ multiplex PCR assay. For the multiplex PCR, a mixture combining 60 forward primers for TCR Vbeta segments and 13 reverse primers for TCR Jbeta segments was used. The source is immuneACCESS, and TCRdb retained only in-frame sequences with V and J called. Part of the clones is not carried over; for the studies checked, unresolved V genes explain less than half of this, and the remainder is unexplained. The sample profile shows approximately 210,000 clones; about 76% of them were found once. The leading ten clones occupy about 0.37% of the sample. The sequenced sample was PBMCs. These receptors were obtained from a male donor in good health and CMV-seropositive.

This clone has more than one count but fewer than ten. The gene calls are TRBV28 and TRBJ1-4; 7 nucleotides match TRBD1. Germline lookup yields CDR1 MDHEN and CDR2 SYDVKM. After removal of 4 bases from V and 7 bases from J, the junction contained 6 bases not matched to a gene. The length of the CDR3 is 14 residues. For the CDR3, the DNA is TGTGCCAGCAGTTACTACAGGGGAGGTGAAAAACTGTTTTTT. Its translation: CASSYYRGGEKLFF.

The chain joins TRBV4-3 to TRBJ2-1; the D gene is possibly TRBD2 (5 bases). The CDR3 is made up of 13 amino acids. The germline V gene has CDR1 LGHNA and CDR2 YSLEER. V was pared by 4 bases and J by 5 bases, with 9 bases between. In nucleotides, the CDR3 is TGCGCCAGCAGCCCGGACTCTGACAATGAGCAGTTCTTC. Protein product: CASSPDSDNEQFF.

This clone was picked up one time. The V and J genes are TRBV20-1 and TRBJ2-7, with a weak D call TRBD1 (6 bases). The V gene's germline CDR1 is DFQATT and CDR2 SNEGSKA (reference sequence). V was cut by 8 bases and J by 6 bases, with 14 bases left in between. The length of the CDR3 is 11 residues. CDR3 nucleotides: TGCAGTCCCGTCCAGGGGACCGAGCAGTACTTC. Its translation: CSPVQGTEQYF.

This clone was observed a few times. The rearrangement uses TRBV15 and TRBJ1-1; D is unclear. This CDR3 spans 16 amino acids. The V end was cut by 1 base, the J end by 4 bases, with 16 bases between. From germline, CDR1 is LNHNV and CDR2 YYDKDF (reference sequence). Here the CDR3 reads CATSRGLVDTGTEAFF. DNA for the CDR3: TGTGCCACCAGCAGAGGGTTGGTTGATACGGGCACTGAAGCTTTCTTT.

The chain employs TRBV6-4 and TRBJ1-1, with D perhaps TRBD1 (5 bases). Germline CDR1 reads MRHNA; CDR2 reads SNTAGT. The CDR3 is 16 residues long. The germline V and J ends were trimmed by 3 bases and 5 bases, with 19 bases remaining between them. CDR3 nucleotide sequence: TGTGCCAGCAGTGAACATCCTGGTCCAGCAGGGACTGAAGCTTTCTTT. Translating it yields CASSEHPGPAGTEAFF.

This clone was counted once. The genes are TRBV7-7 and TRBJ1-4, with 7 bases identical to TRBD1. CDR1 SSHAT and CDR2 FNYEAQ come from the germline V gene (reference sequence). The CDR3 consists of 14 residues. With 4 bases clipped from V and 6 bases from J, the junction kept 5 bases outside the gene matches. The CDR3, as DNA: TGTGCCAGCAGCTCGGGACAGCCAGATGAAAAACTGTTTTTT. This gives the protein CASSSGQPDEKLFF.

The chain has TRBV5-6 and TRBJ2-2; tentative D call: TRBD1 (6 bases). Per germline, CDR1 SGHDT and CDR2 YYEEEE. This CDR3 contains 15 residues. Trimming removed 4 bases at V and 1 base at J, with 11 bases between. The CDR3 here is CASSPGAVNTGELFF. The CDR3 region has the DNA TGTGCCAGCAGCCCAGGGGCGGTGAACACCGGGGAGCTGTTTTTT.

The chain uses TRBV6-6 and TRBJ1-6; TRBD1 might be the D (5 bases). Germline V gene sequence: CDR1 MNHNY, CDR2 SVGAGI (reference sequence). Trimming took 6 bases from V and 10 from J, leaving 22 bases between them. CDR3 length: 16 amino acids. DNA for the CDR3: TGTGCCAGCAGCCTCGGGCGGGGCAACCCAGAATCACCCCTCCACTTT. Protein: CASSLGRGNPESPLHF.

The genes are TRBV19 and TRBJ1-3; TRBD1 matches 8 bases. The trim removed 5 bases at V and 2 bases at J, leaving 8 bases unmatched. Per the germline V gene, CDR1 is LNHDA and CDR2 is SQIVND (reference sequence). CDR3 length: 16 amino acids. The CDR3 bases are TGTGCCAGTAGTCTTGCCCTCAGGGGGCCTGGAAACACCATATATTTT. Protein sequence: CASSLALRGPGNTIYF.

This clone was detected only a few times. CDR3 nucleotide sequence: TGTGCCAGCAGTGTACAGGCCACTGAAGCTTTCTTT. It specifies CASSVQATEAFF. The rearrangement links TRBV28 to TRBJ1-1; tentative D call: TRBD1 (5 bases). The CDR3 covers 12 residues. Germline CDR1 reads MDHEN; CDR2 reads SYDVKM. The germline V and J ends were trimmed by 5 bases and 4 bases, with 8 bases remaining between them.

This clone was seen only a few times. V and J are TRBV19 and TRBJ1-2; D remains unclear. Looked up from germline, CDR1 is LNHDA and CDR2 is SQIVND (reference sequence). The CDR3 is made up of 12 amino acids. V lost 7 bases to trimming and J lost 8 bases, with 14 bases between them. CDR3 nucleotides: TGTGCCAGTATGAGGTCGGGGTCCGGCTACACCTTC. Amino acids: CASMRSGSGYTF.